This T cell receptor beta chain derives from a study of blood T cell repertoires in COVID-19. Study details: Sites across the United States, Italy and Spain contributed samples from acute and convalescent COVID-19. PBMCs, B-cell-depleted T cells, or T cells provided the cDNA or gDNA that made up the material.

As handled by the study authors: Using reference gene primer amplification, nucleated cell counts were estimated. Generated by immunoSEQ multiplex PCR, the TCRdb table keeps only in-frame clones and is missing some. The V and J calls and the clone size are those of that table, but D and trimming were determined from the DNA. The sample lists approximately 440,000 clones; 88% were seen once. Seattle patients were enrolled while actively infected and followed longitudinally. CDR1 is LGHDT and CDR2 is YNNKEL in the germline V gene (reference sequence). V was trimmed by 4 bases and J by 6 bases, leaving 5 bases between them. The CDR3 has 11 residues.

The clonotype originates from a woman in her fifties or sixties with COVID-19, enrolled during active disease. Sequenced material: peripheral blood. The chain recombines TRBV3-1 (or the pseudogene TRBV3-2) with TRBJ2-3; the D is unclear. The CDR3 DNA sequence: TGTGCCAGCAGCCTTATTGATACGCAGTATTTT. This gives the protein CASSLIDTQYF.